The sequence of this T cell receptor beta chain was determined in a study of T cell repertoires in cytomegalovirus infection. Study-level information: Public TCR beta signatures indicated both CMV infection and matching HLA type.

This clonotype occurred many times. The germline gives CDR1 MNHEY, CDR2 SVGAGI. This CDR3 comprises 14 residues. With V trimmed by 4 bases and J by 9 bases, 4 bases remained unmatched. TCRdb re-derived calls from the reads in MiXCR, one entry per CDR3 protein. This sample carries fewer than 300,000 distinct CDR3 sequences, about 26% of them seen once, and the ten largest clones take around 13%. The sample comprised PBMCs. The rearrangement links TRBV6-5 to TRBJ2-1, with 12 bases lining up with TRBD2. The clonotype was recovered from a human donor in good health (CMV status not recorded). Some clones in this sample may be carry-over from other donors' samples. CDR3 coding DNA: TGTGCCAGCAGTTGGGCTAGCGGGAGGGGTGAGCAGTTCTTC. This sequence encodes CASSWASGRGEQFF.